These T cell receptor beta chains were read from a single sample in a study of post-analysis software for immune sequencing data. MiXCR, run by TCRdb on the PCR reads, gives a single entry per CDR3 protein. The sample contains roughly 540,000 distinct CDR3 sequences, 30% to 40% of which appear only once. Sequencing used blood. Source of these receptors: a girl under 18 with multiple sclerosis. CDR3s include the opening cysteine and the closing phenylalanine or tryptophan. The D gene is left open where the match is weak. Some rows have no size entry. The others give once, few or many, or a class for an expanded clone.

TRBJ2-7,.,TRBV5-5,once,TGTGCCAGCAGTTACGGACGGATCAGCTCCTACGAGCAGTACTTC,CASSYGRISSYEQYF
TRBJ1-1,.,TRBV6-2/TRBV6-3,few,TGTGCCAGCAGTTACTCCCCGGGTGGGGAAGCTTTCTTT,CASSYSPGGEAFF
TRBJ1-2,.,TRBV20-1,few,TGCAGTGCCCCTAGTCGTAACTATGGCTACACCTTC,CSAPSRNYGYTF
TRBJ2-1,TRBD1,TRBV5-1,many,TGCGCCAGCAGCCTGACAGGGGATCCCTCCCCCAATGAGCAGTTCTTC,CASSLTGDPSPNEQFF
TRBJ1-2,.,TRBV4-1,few,TGCGCCAGCAGCAAAATCGGGGCCACAAACTATGGCTACACCTTC,CASSKIGATNYGYTF
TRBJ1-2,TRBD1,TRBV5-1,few,TGCGCCAGCAGCTTGTACGGACAGGTTGAAAATGGCTACACCTTC,CASSLYGQVENGYTF
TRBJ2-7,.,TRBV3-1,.,TGTGCCAGCAGCCAAGTCAACTACGAGCAGTACTTC,CASSQVNYEQYF
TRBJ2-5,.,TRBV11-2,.,TGTGCCAGCAGCTTCCCAGGCCAAGAGACCCAGTACTTC,CASSFPGQETQYF
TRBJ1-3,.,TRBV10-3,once,TGTGCCATCAGTGAGAGGGAGGGAAGTGGAAACACCATATATTTT,CAISEREGSGNTIYF
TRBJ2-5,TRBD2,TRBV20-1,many,TGCAGTGCTCCCAGCGGGGGGGCGGAGACCCAGTACTTC,CSAPSGGAETQYF
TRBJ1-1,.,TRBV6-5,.,TGTGCCAGCAGGCAGGGGTTTTTGAACACTGAAGCTTTCTTT,CASRQGFLNTEAFF
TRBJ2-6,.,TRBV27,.,TGTGCCAGCGGACGCCAAGGCAGCGTCTCTGGGGCCAACGTCCTGACTTTC,CASGRQGSVSGANVLTF
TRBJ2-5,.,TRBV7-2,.,TGTGCCAGCAGCTCGACCCGGGTCGAGGTCGGGACCCAGTACTTC,CASSSTRVEVGTQYF
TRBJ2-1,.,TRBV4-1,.,TGCGCCAGCAGCCAAGATGGGGAGACCCAGTTCTTC,CASSQDGETQFF
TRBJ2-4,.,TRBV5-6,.,TGTGCCAGCAGCTTGGTAGGGTTTGTAACCAAAAACATTCAGTACTTC,CASSLVGFVTKNIQYF
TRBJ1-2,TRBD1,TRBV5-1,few,TGCGCCAGCAGCTTGCTAGGGGACAGCTCTATGGGCTACACCTTC,CASSLLGDSSMGYTF
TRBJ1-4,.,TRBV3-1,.,TGTGCCAGCAGCCAAGATTCAGGGGCCACTAATGAAAAACTGTTTTTT,CASSQDSGATNEKLFF
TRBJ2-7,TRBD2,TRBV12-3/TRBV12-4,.,TGTGCCAGCAGTTTCCGTTCGAGCGGGGAGGGAATTTCGGTTTACGAGCAGTACTTC,CASSFRSSGEGISVYEQYF
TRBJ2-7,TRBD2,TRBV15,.,TGTGCCACCAGCAGAGAGGGTAGCGGGACCTCCTACGAGCAGTACTTC,CATSREGSGTSYEQYF
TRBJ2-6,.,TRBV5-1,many,TGCGCCAGCAGCCCGGGGACTGTCGGGGCCAACGTCCTGACTTTC,CASSPGTVGANVLTF
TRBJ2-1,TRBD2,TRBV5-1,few,TGCGCCAGCAGCTTGGCCAAAACGGGACTAGCTTACAATGAGCAGTTCTTC,CASSLAKTGLAYNEQFF
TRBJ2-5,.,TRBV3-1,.,TGTGCCAGCAGGGACTTCCAAGAGACCCAGTACTTC,CASRDFQETQYF
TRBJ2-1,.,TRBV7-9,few,TGTGCCAGCAGCACCGACAACGCCGCCAATGAGCAGTTCTTC,CASSTDNAANEQFF
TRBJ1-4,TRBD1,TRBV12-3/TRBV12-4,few,TGTGCCAGCAGCCGGGACAGGGTGGGCGAAAAACTGTTTTTT,CASSRDRVGEKLFF
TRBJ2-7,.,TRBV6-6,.,TGTGCCAGCTACCCTGGAGGGGGCTCTTACGAGCAGTACTTC,CASYPGGGSYEQYF